This TCR beta chain was profiled in a study of persistence of HIV-infected CD4 T cells. Notes on the study in general: TCRbeta richness was lower in CMV- and Gag-responding cells than in anti-CD3/anti-CD28-responding cells.

About this clone: Its specificity is not known. Other DNA sequences from this sample encode an identical CDR3 as well.

The CDR3 length is 11 residues. Between the trimmed V and J ends, which lost 6 bases and 8 bases, there was a span of 10 bases. Sequencing used immunoSEQ version 4 in survey mode. Sequencing was performed with immunoSEQ multiplex PCR; in TCRdb, only in-frame clones are kept and a portion is missing. The table includes more than 30,000 clones, roughly 70% detected once. Cells were stimulated with overlapping HIV-1 Gag 15-mer peptides. Sorting selected CD4+ T cells upregulating both CD40 ligand and CD69. Suppressive ART was started during chronic HIV-1 infection in these adults. This clonotype was obtained from an adult man with HIV who was CMV-seropositive. The chain joins TRBV12-3 or TRBV12-4 to TRBJ1-1; D possibly corresponds to TRBD1 (5 bases). The sample in question was CD4+ T cells sorted from PBMCs after approximately 20-hour stimulation, obtained from a patient who received antiretroviral therapy. CDR3 region: CASSPGPEAFF. The CDR3 DNA reads TGTGCCAGCAGCCCGGGGCCCGAAGCTTTCTTT.